Below are 23 T cell receptor beta chains sequenced from a single sample in a study of blood T cell repertoires in COVID-19. Produced via immunoSEQ multiplex PCR; TCRdb's table is partial and in-frame only. The repertoire holds about 190,000 clones, with approximately 90% as singletons. The sequencing sample was made of peripheral blood. The origin of the receptors is a human donor in a cohort sampled during active COVID-19.

The chain uses TRBV7-2 and TRBJ2-1; the match to TRBD2 covers 9 bases. V dropped 1 base and J dropped 7; count of bases not matched to a gene: 8. The CDR3 spans 16 residues. Germline CDR1 SGHTA, CDR2 FQGNSA. DNA of the CDR3: TGTGCCAGCAGCTTAGTCGGTAGCGGGGGCCCAAATGAGCAGTTCTTC. Its translation is CASSLVGSGGPNEQFF.

This chain uses TRBV2 with TRBJ2-7, with TRBD1 as a possible D gene (6 bases). V lost 0 bases and J 6 bases, leaving 21 bases between the germline ends. From germline, CDR1 is SNHLY and CDR2 FYNNEI. This CDR3 is 17 amino acids long. The CDR3 DNA reads TGTGCCAGCAGTGAAGCGGGTGTTGGGGGCACAACCCGCGAGCAGTACTTC. Protein: CASSEAGVGGTTREQYF.

The chain links TRBV30 to TRBJ2-7; possible D gene TRBD2, 5 bases. CDR1 is GTSNPN and CDR2 is SVGIG in the germline V gene (reference sequence). This CDR3 has 16 amino acids. Trimming pared 0 bases from V and 6 bases from J, leaving 21 bases between. CDR3 residues: CAWSVGRTEPYREQYF. CDR3 DNA: TGTGCCTGGAGTGTAGGGAGAACGGAACCTTACCGCGAGCAGTACTTC.

The chain carries TRBV5-1 and TRBJ2-7, with 9 bases identical to TRBD2. J gave up 7 bases and V 0 bases, and 11 bases lay outside the gene matches. The CDR3 is 16 residues long. The germline CDR1 and CDR2 sequences are SGHRS and YFSETQ. The CDR3 loop reads CASSLGVRGRAGEQYF. For the CDR3, the DNA is TGCGCCAGCAGCTTGGGGGTGCGCGGGAGGGCGGGGGAGCAGTACTTC.

The chain joins TRBV30 to TRBJ1-4; D remains unclear. The germline V and J ends were trimmed by 0 bases and 10 bases, with 15 bases remaining between them. The CDR3 sequence is 14 residues long. Germline CDR1 and CDR2: GTSNPN and SVGIG (reference sequence). The CDR3 reads CAWSVRRDTGKLFF. The CDR3 DNA sequence: TGTGCCTGGAGTGTGAGGAGGGATACTGGAAAACTGTTTTTT.

The rearrangement links TRBV11-3 to TRBJ2-7; perhaps TRBD2 as D (5 bases). The germline V gene has CDR1 SGHNT and CDR2 YENEEA. This CDR3 has 13 amino acids. Trimming stripped 5 bases from V and 3 bases from J, with 11 bases between. The CDR3 protein is CASSPKRSYEQYF. The CDR3 nucleotides are TGTGCCAGCAGCCCCAAGCGGAGCTACGAGCAGTACTTC.

The chain recombines TRBV12-1 with TRBJ2-4; the table's D call, TRBD1, was not checked against the DNA. TRBV12-1 is labeled a pseudogene. The CDR3 contains 17 residues. The CDR3 here is CASSPTGQGLAKNIQYF. CDR3 nucleotide sequence: TGTGCCAGCAGCCCAACAGGACAGGGGCTAGCCAAAAACATTCAGTACTTC.

The gene calls are TRBV6-6 and TRBJ1-2; D is unclear. This CDR3 has 15 amino acids. V lost 3 bases to trimming and J lost 2 bases, with 13 bases between them. Germline-derived CDR1 and CDR2 are MNHNY and SVGAGI (reference sequence). The chain's CDR3 is CASSYLRGENYGYTF. The CDR3 DNA reads as TGTGCCAGCAGTTATCTCCGGGGTGAGAACTATGGCTACACCTTC.

The chain is built from TRBV6-5 and TRBJ2-3; D gene uncertain. The CDR3 is 14 residues long. V shed 7 bases and J shed 2 bases, with 13 bases lying between them. Per germline, CDR1 MNHEY and CDR2 SVGAGI. Here the CDR3 reads CASTRGRDTDTQYF. For the CDR3, the DNA is TGTGCCAGCACCAGAGGCAGAGACACAGATACGCAGTATTTT.

The J gene is TRBJ2-7, the V gene TRBV28; the match to TRBD1 covers 7 bases. Germline V gene sequence: CDR1 MDHEN, CDR2 SYDVKM. The CDR3 contains 12 residues. V gave up 8 bases and J gave up 9 bases; unmatched junction bases: 10. The CDR3 bases are TGTGCCAGCCAACTACGGACAGGATGGCAGTACTTC. It translates to CASQLRTGWQYF.

V is TRBV5-5 and J is TRBJ1-4, with a possible D match to TRBD1 (6 bases). Between the trimmed V and J ends, which lost 4 bases and 0 bases, there was a span of 10 bases. The germline V gene has CDR1 SGHKS and CDR2 YYEKEE (reference sequence). The CDR3 runs 15 residues. CDR3 region: CASSRGATTNEKLFF. The CDR3 DNA sequence: TGTGCCAGCAGCCGGGGGGCTACAACTAATGAAAAACTGTTTTTT.

This chain joins TRBV2 and TRBJ2-2; a weak D match, TRBD2 (5 bases). V was cut by 4 bases and J by 5 bases, with 11 bases left in between. The CDR3 is made up of 14 amino acids. Germline V gives CDR1 SNHLY, CDR2 FYNNEI. DNA of the CDR3: TGTGCCAGCAGTGGTCTAGCTGGAACCGGGGAGCTGTTTTTT. Protein sequence: CASSGLAGTGELFF.

The chain links TRBV11-3 to TRBJ2-2; TRBD2 is a possible D gene (6 bases). The CDR3 is 16 amino acids. CDR1 and CDR2 (germline): SGHNT, YENEEA. V lost 5 bases, J lost 6 bases, and 19 bases lay in between. The CDR3: CASSTAGPRGAGELFF. CDR3 in DNA: TGTGCCAGCAGCACCGCGGGGCCTCGAGGCGCCGGGGAGCTGTTTTTT.

This sequence joins TRBV4-2 and TRBJ2-7; 8 nucleotides agree with TRBD1. The CDR3 is made up of 16 amino acids. Germline-derived CDR1 and CDR2 are LGHNA and YNFKEQ. The trim removed 0 bases at V and 5 bases at J, leaving 9 bases unmatched. In DNA, the CDR3 is TGTGCCAGCAGCCAAGATATCCTGGACAGGGCCCACGAGCAGTACTTC. This translates into CASSQDILDRAHEQYF.

The chain joins TRBV3-1 (or the pseudogene TRBV3-2) to TRBJ1-5, with D possibly matching TRBD1 (5 bases). This CDR3 has 15 residues. V was clipped by 0 bases and J by 2 bases, with 8 bases between them. Germline CDR1 reads LGHDT; CDR2 reads YNNKEL (reference sequence). CDR3 nucleotides: TGTGCCAGCAGCCAAGATGGGGCAGGCAATCAGCCCCAGCATTTT. It specifies CASSQDGAGNQPQHF.

The chain couples TRBV2 to TRBJ2-2; TRBD2 might be the D (6 bases). The CDR3 sequence is 15 residues long. V lost 2 bases to trimming and J lost 4 bases, with 11 bases between them. Germline CDR1 is SNHLY and CDR2 is FYNNEI. The CDR3 loop reads CASSERGSGTGELFF. CDR3 bases: TGTGCCAGCAGTGAACGGGGGAGCGGCACCGGGGAGCTGTTTTTT.

Only one count was recorded for this clone. The chain couples TRBV10-2 to TRBJ2-7; tentatively, D is TRBD1 (5 bases). Trimming left V 6 bases short and J 4 bases short, with 10 bases between. This CDR3 comprises 12 residues. Germline loops: CDR1 WSHSY, CDR2 SAAADI. The CDR3, as DNA: TGCGCCAGCAGGGGGCAGGGTTACGAGCAGTACTTC. It encodes CASRGQGYEQYF.

This clone was detected a few times. This chain connects TRBV2 to TRBJ2-7; TRBD2 aligns across 8 bases. Per the germline V gene, CDR1 is SNHLY and CDR2 is FYNNEI. After removal of 8 bases from V and 3 bases from J, the junction contained 6 bases not matched to a gene. This CDR3 contains 13 residues. In DNA, the CDR3 is TGTGCCAGCCGGGCGGGAGGACGCTACGAGCAGTACTTC. It yields the protein CASRAGGRYEQYF.

This clone appeared a few times. This chain uses TRBV18 with TRBJ1-1; tentative D call: TRBD1 (6 bases). The CDR3 has 14 residues. The germline CDR1 and CDR2 sequences are KGHSH and LQKENI. The germline V and J ends were trimmed by 2 bases and 3 bases, with 10 bases remaining between them. Here the CDR3 reads CASSPAGADTEAFF. The CDR3 bases are TGTGCCAGCTCACCAGCAGGGGCGGACACTGAAGCTTTCTTT.

Comment on this clone: Other DNA sequences in this sample translate to the same CDR3. The chain recombines TRBV5-1 with TRBJ2-3, with D unclear. Trimming took off 0 bases at V and 1 base at J, with 6 bases between the two ends. There are 14 residues in the CDR3. CDR1 and CDR2 from the germline V gene are SGHRS and YFSETQ. CDR3 protein: CASSLASGTDTQYF. CDR3 in DNA: TGCGCCAGCAGCTTGGCTTCAGGCACAGATACGCAGTATTTT.

This chain connects TRBV29-1 to TRBJ2-1; tentative D call: TRBD2 (5 bases). This CDR3 has 13 amino acids. With 5 bases removed from V and 6 bases from J, the gap between germline ends came to 14 bases. CDR1 is SQVTM and CDR2 is ANQGSEA in the germline V gene. The CDR3: CSVSIGGFNEQFF. The CDR3 bases are TGCAGCGTTTCAATCGGCGGGTTCAATGAGCAGTTCTTC.

This chain uses TRBV7-9 with TRBJ1-1; weak D call: TRBD1 (5 bases). Per the germline V gene, CDR1 is SEHNR and CDR2 is FQNEAQ (reference sequence). The CDR3 totals 14 residues. The V end lost 6 bases, the J end lost 0 bases, and 11 bases lay between the germline ends. The CDR3 nucleotides read TGTGCCAGCAGACACCCAGGGTTGAACACTGAAGCTTTCTTT. Residues: CASRHPGLNTEAFF.

The chain employs TRBV5-1 and TRBJ2-3; the D is unclear. CDR1 and CDR2 from the germline V gene are SGHRS and YFSETQ. Trimming cost V 4 bases and J 0 bases, with 9 bases left between them. The CDR3 length is 14 residues. The CDR3 here is CASSIGWSTDTQYF. In DNA, the CDR3 is TGCGCCAGCAGCATCGGGTGGAGCACAGATACGCAGTATTTT.